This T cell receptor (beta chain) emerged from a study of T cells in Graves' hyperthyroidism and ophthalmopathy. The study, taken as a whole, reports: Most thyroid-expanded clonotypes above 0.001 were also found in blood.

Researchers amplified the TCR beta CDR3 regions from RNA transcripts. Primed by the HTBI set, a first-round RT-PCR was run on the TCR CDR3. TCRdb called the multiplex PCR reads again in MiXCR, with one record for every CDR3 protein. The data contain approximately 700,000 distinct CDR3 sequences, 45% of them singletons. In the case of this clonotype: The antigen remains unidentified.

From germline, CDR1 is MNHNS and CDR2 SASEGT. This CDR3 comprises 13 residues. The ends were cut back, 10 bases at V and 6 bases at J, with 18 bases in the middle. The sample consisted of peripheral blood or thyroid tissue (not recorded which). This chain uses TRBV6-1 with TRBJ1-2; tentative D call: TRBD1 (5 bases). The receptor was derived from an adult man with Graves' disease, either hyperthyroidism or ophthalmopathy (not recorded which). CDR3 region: CANRKGEGHGYTF. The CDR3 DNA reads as TGTGCCAACAGGAAGGGAGAGGGTCATGGCTACACCTTC.